One T cell receptor beta chain is described in this entry. The data were obtained in a study of blood T cell repertoires in COVID-19. Across the study: The United States, Italy and Spain were the sources of the acute and convalescent COVID-19 samples.

Study processing details: Reference gene primer amplification yielded estimated nucleated cell counts. Only in-frame clones appear in the TCRdb table, and some are missing; sequencing was by immunoSEQ multiplex PCR. From that table come the V and J calls and clone size; the DNA was used to work out D and trimming. The data contain about 83,000 clones, around nine tenths of them seen just once; the ten biggest clones take up 8%. This CDR3 is 12 amino acids long. CDR1 is SGHNT, CDR2 YENEEA, per germline. With 5 bases removed from V and 8 bases from J, the gap between germline ends came to 9 bases. The V gene is TRBV11-3, the J gene TRBJ1-4; D is ambiguous. The TCR sequence derives from a man at least 80 years old with active or convalescent COVID-19. Sequencing was performed on peripheral blood. The CDR3 protein is CASSPSREKLFF. The CDR3, as DNA: TGTGCCAGCAGCCCTAGTAGGGAAAAACTGTTTTTT.